This TCR beta chain comes out of a study of T-cell memory formation after mild COVID-19. Study findings and constraints: CD4+ contracting clones were found mainly in CM and EM, and CD8+ ones in EMRA. For second-wave clones that peaked at day 37, SARS-CoV-2 specificity went unverified.

This clonotype was seen many times. Its antigen remains unidentified. UMIs and sample barcodes were carried by the TCR alpha and TCR beta cDNA libraries that 5'RACE produced using constant-segment primers. TCRdb passed the 5' RACE reads through MiXCR, listing each CDR3 protein once. Here the sample spans roughly 190,000 distinct CDR3 sequences, 27% being singletons. The CDR3 extends over 15 amino acids. CDR1 and CDR2 from the germline V gene are MNHEY and SVGAGI. V dropped 6 bases and J dropped 4; count of bases not matched to a gene: 5. The V gene is TRBV6-5, the J gene TRBJ2-5; 13 nucleotides align to TRBD2. This TCR was recovered from an adult woman who had mild COVID-19 (a few samples of this study predate the infection). Cell type and time point are not known. The sample consisted of PBMCs or a T cell subset sorted from them (not recorded which). The CDR3 nucleotides read TGTGCCAGCAGACGGACTAGCGGGGGAGGAGAGACCCAGTACTTC. It is translated as CASRRTSGGGETQYF.